These T cell receptor beta chains were read from a single sample in a study of T-cell reconstitution after alpha-beta-depleted transplantation in children. TCRdb re-analysed the PCR reads in MiXCR, keeping a single row per CDR3 protein. The repertoire holds 220,000 or so distinct CDR3 sequences, with 6.5% to 10% as singletons. The input for sequencing was PBMCs, mostly from graft donor cells, taken 180 days after TCRalphabeta/CD19-depleted stem cell transplant. The receptor source for this set is a male patient between 5 and 17 years old who had a stem cell transplant for acute lymphoblastic leukemia, so the T cells may come from the graft donor. CDR3s include the opening cysteine and the closing phenylalanine or tryptophan. Fields, in order: CDR3 protein, CDR3 DNA, D gene, V gene, clone size, J gene. A D gene is named only where the DNA matches it firmly. Clone size appears in some rows only: once, few, many, or a class for an expanded clone.

cdr3_aa: CASSASSGSTDTQYF; cdr3_nt: TGTGCCAGCAGCGCTTCTAGCGGGAGCACAGATACGCAGTATTTT; d_call: TRBD2; v_call: TRBV9; clone_size: many; j_call: TRBJ2-3
cdr3_aa: CSARSRLAKREQFF; cdr3_nt: TGCAGTGCTAGATCAAGACTGGCCAAGCGTGAGCAGTTCTTC; d_call: .; v_call: TRBV20-1; clone_size: many; j_call: TRBJ2-1
cdr3_aa: CASRQDMNTEAFF; cdr3_nt: TGTGCCAGCAGACAGGATATGAACACTGAAGCTTTCTTT; d_call: .; v_call: TRBV7-3; clone_size: .; j_call: TRBJ1-1
cdr3_aa: CASSSEGLAGPDTGELFF; cdr3_nt: TGTGCCAGCAGTTCTGAGGGACTAGCGGGACCCGATACCGGGGAGCTGTTTTTT; d_call: TRBD2; v_call: TRBV28; clone_size: many; j_call: TRBJ2-2
cdr3_aa: CASKYYSGRASYNEQFF; cdr3_nt: TGTGCCAGCAAATACTATAGCGGGAGAGCTTCCTACAATGAGCAGTTCTTC; d_call: TRBD2; v_call: TRBV28; clone_size: .; j_call: TRBJ2-1
cdr3_aa: CAISPRPTEETQYF; cdr3_nt: TGTGCCATCAGTCCCAGGCCCACCGAAGAGACCCAGTACTTC; d_call: .; v_call: TRBV10-3; clone_size: few; j_call: TRBJ2-5
cdr3_aa: CASSLFFSGRANEQFF; cdr3_nt: TGTGCCAGCAGCTTATTTTTTAGCGGGAGGGCCAATGAGCAGTTCTTC; d_call: TRBD2; v_call: TRBV7-2; clone_size: .; j_call: TRBJ2-1
cdr3_aa: CASSVGRATEAFF; cdr3_nt: TGCGCCAGCAGCGTCGGCAGGGCCACTGAAGCTTTCTTT; d_call: .; v_call: TRBV5-1; clone_size: many; j_call: TRBJ1-1
cdr3_aa: CASSPLSGNTEAFF; cdr3_nt: TGTGCCAGCTCACCACTATCTGGGAACACTGAAGCTTTCTTT; d_call: .; v_call: TRBV18; clone_size: many; j_call: TRBJ1-1
cdr3_aa: CSAKGGPWGETQYF; cdr3_nt: TGCAGTGCTAAAGGGGGGCCTTGGGGGGAGACCCAGTACTTC; d_call: .; v_call: TRBV20-1; clone_size: many; j_call: TRBJ2-5
cdr3_aa: CAIGQEFTSLHF; cdr3_nt: TGTGCCATCGGACAGGAATTCACGTCCCTCCACTTT; d_call: TRBD1; v_call: TRBV10-3; clone_size: many; j_call: TRBJ1-6
cdr3_aa: CATSLWDRGQPQHF; cdr3_nt: TGTGCCACCTCACTCTGGGACAGGGGACAGCCCCAGCATTTT; d_call: TRBD1; v_call: TRBV19; clone_size: few; j_call: TRBJ1-5
cdr3_aa: CASSQTAASYEQYF; cdr3_nt: TGTGCCAGCAGCCAGACAGCCGCCTCCTACGAGCAGTACTTC; d_call: .; v_call: TRBV12-3/TRBV12-4; clone_size: many; j_call: TRBJ2-7
cdr3_aa: CASSQGSGTGGRYEQYF; cdr3_nt: TGTGCCAGCAGCCAAGGCTCCGGGACAGGGGGCAGATACGAGCAGTACTTC; d_call: TRBD1; v_call: TRBV12-3/TRBV12-4; clone_size: few; j_call: TRBJ2-7
cdr3_aa: CASSTSGGAKDTQYF; cdr3_nt: TGTGCCAGCAGCACTAGCGGGGGGGCGAAAGATACGCAGTATTTT; d_call: TRBD2; v_call: TRBV9; clone_size: many; j_call: TRBJ2-3
cdr3_aa: CSVDGVGETQYF; cdr3_nt: TGCAGCGTTGACGGGGTTGGGGAGACCCAGTACTTC; d_call: .; v_call: TRBV29-1; clone_size: many; j_call: TRBJ2-5
cdr3_aa: CASSFIGGAGATKTQYF; cdr3_nt: TGTGCCAGCAGCTTCATCGGAGGAGCGGGAGCTACGAAGACCCAGTACTTC; d_call: TRBD2; v_call: TRBV5-6; clone_size: many; j_call: TRBJ2-5
cdr3_aa: CASSLRDRLPYEQYF; cdr3_nt: TGTGCCAGCAGCTTGAGGGACAGGCTGCCCTACGAGCAGTACTTC; d_call: TRBD1; v_call: TRBV5-8; clone_size: many; j_call: TRBJ2-7
cdr3_aa: CASSQEGWSFSGANVLTF; cdr3_nt: TGCGCCAGCAGCCAAGAAGGGTGGAGTTTCTCTGGGGCCAACGTCCTGACTTTC; d_call: .; v_call: TRBV4-3; clone_size: many; j_call: TRBJ2-6
cdr3_aa: CASSQEVGPGSVTGELFF; cdr3_nt: TGTGCCAGCAGCCAAGAGGTCGGACCAGGGTCAGTCACCGGGGAGCTGTTTTTT; d_call: .; v_call: TRBV4-2; clone_size: .; j_call: TRBJ2-2
cdr3_aa: CSAPGTAEGRGELFF; cdr3_nt: TGCAGTGCCCCCGGGACGGCAGAGGGAAGGGGGGAGCTGTTTTTT; d_call: .; v_call: TRBV20-1; clone_size: many; j_call: TRBJ2-2
cdr3_aa: CASIPSWVAFQETQYF; cdr3_nt: TGTGCCAGCATCCCCTCATGGGTGGCCTTCCAAGAGACCCAGTACTTC; d_call: .; v_call: TRBV2; clone_size: many; j_call: TRBJ2-5
cdr3_aa: CASSPWRDSNQPQHF; cdr3_nt: TGTGCCAGCAGCCCGTGGCGGGACAGTAATCAGCCCCAGCATTTT; d_call: TRBD1; v_call: TRBV12-3/TRBV12-4; clone_size: many; j_call: TRBJ1-5
cdr3_aa: CASSKGLAGVDTQYF; cdr3_nt: TGTGCCAGCAGCAAGGGACTAGCGGGAGTAGATACGCAGTATTTT; d_call: TRBD2; v_call: TRBV5-6; clone_size: many; j_call: TRBJ2-3
cdr3_aa: CSAPLAGGIADTQYF; cdr3_nt: TGCAGTGCTCCACTAGCGGGAGGTATAGCGGATACGCAGTATTTT; d_call: TRBD2; v_call: TRBV20-1; clone_size: few; j_call: TRBJ2-3
cdr3_aa: CASSPTGGGQPQHF; cdr3_nt: TGTGCCAGCAGCCCGACAGGGGGCGGGCAGCCCCAGCATTTT; d_call: TRBD1; v_call: TRBV12-3/TRBV12-4; clone_size: many; j_call: TRBJ1-5
cdr3_aa: CASTGNTYEQYF; cdr3_nt: TGTGCCAGCACTGGTAATACCTACGAGCAGTACTTC; d_call: .; v_call: TRBV11-2; clone_size: many; j_call: TRBJ2-7
cdr3_aa: CAIKTPDTEAFF; cdr3_nt: TGTGCCATCAAAACGCCAGACACTGAAGCTTTCTTT; d_call: .; v_call: TRBV10-3; clone_size: .; j_call: TRBJ1-1
cdr3_aa: CASSSEPTGAGVNTEAFF; cdr3_nt: TGTGCCAGCAGCTCGGAACCGACAGGGGCTGGTGTAAACACTGAAGCTTTCTTT; d_call: TRBD1; v_call: TRBV7-8; clone_size: many; j_call: TRBJ1-1
cdr3_aa: CASSSGTPPHNEQFF; cdr3_nt: TGTGCCAGCAGCTCCGGGACTCCCCCTCACAATGAGCAGTTCTTC; d_call: .; v_call: TRBV7-2; clone_size: many; j_call: TRBJ2-1
cdr3_aa: CASSSPPRRAQEQFF; cdr3_nt: TGTGCCAGCAGCTCGCCACCCCGCAGGGCACAAGAGCAGTTCTTC; d_call: .; v_call: TRBV7-2; clone_size: many; j_call: TRBJ2-1
cdr3_aa: CASRESGTPSAEQYF; cdr3_nt: TGTGCCAGCAGGGAAAGTGGGACCCCATCAGCCGAGCAGTACTTC; d_call: .; v_call: TRBV25-1; clone_size: many; j_call: TRBJ2-7
cdr3_aa: CASSFDSEDTEAFF; cdr3_nt: TGTGCCAGCAGTTTCGACTCTGAGGACACTGAAGCTTTCTTT; d_call: .; v_call: TRBV6-5; clone_size: many; j_call: TRBJ1-1
cdr3_aa: CASSVPVGQAYEQYF; cdr3_nt: TGCGCCAGCAGCGTGCCCGTGGGACAGGCCTACGAGCAGTACTTC; d_call: TRBD1; v_call: TRBV5-1; clone_size: many; j_call: TRBJ2-7
cdr3_aa: CASSPTSGTTNEQFF; cdr3_nt: TGTGCCAGCAGTCCCACTAGCGGGACAACTAATGAGCAGTTCTTC; d_call: TRBD2; v_call: TRBV12-3/TRBV12-4; clone_size: many; j_call: TRBJ2-1
cdr3_aa: CASSLPPNNEQFF; cdr3_nt: TGCGCCAGCAGCTTGCCCCCCAACAATGAGCAGTTCTTC; d_call: .; v_call: TRBV5-1; clone_size: many; j_call: TRBJ2-1
cdr3_aa: CASSGTDSYEQYF; cdr3_nt: TGTGCCAGCAGCGGGACAGACTCCTACGAGCAGTACTTC; d_call: TRBD1; v_call: TRBV13; clone_size: many; j_call: TRBJ2-7
cdr3_aa: CSARDPSGGSSGELFF; cdr3_nt: TGCAGTGCTAGAGACCCCTCTGGCGGGAGCTCCGGGGAGCTGTTTTTT; d_call: TRBD2; v_call: TRBV20-1; clone_size: many; j_call: TRBJ2-2
cdr3_aa: CSARDGGRDLDTEAFF; cdr3_nt: TGCAGTGCTAGAGATGGGGGTCGGGATTTGGACACTGAAGCTTTCTTT; d_call: .; v_call: TRBV20-1; clone_size: many; j_call: TRBJ1-1
cdr3_aa: CASRGQLSNQPQHF; cdr3_nt: TGTGCCAGCAGAGGACAGCTTAGCAATCAGCCCCAGCATTTT; d_call: .; v_call: TRBV2; clone_size: few; j_call: TRBJ1-5
cdr3_aa: CSVEENQGIRVGDTQYF; cdr3_nt: TGCAGCGTTGAAGAAAATCAGGGAATAAGGGTGGGAGATACGCAGTATTTT; d_call: .; v_call: TRBV29-1; clone_size: many; j_call: TRBJ2-3
cdr3_aa: CASSLGPRLAKNIQYF; cdr3_nt: TGCGCCAGCAGCCTGGGACCGAGACTAGCCAAAAACATTCAGTACTTC; d_call: .; v_call: TRBV5-1; clone_size: many; j_call: TRBJ2-4
cdr3_aa: CASSYFSRTSGGLIYEQYF; cdr3_nt: TGTGCCAGCAGTTACTTTTCTCGGACTAGCGGGGGCCTCATTTACGAGCAGTACTTC; d_call: TRBD2; v_call: TRBV6-2/TRBV6-3; clone_size: many; j_call: TRBJ2-7
cdr3_aa: CASSYQGVSTEAFF; cdr3_nt: TGTGCCAGCAGTTATCAGGGGGTCTCCACTGAAGCTTTCTTT; d_call: TRBD1; v_call: TRBV6-5; clone_size: many; j_call: TRBJ1-1
cdr3_aa: CASSLGQGAATDTQYF; cdr3_nt: TGTGCCAGCAGTTTGGGACAGGGGGCAGCAACAGATACGCAGTATTTT; d_call: TRBD1; v_call: TRBV5-6; clone_size: many; j_call: TRBJ2-3